This T cell receptor beta chain was documented in a study of blood T cell repertoires in COVID-19. About the study: Collection of acute and convalescent COVID-19 samples took place in the United States, Italy and Spain.

In the original processing: For nucleated cells, counts were estimated from reference gene primer amplification. Assay: immunoSEQ multiplex PCR; the TCRdb copy retains only in-frame clones and omits some. V, J and clone size derive from that table, while D and trimming were established from the DNA sequence. The sample records roughly 68,000 clones, roughly 85% being singletons. CDR1 SGHRS and CDR2 YFSETQ come from the germline V gene. Losses at the gene ends were 4 bases for V and 2 bases for J; bases not matched to a gene: 6. The CDR3 covers 16 residues. The sequence was collected from a man over 45 with acute or convalescent COVID-19. What was sequenced was peripheral blood. The chain has TRBV5-1 and TRBJ2-5; 12 bases are a match to TRBD2. The CDR3 spells CASSRLAGANQETQYF. The CDR3 region has the DNA TGCGCCAGCAGCCGACTAGCGGGGGCTAATCAAGAGACCCAGTACTTC.